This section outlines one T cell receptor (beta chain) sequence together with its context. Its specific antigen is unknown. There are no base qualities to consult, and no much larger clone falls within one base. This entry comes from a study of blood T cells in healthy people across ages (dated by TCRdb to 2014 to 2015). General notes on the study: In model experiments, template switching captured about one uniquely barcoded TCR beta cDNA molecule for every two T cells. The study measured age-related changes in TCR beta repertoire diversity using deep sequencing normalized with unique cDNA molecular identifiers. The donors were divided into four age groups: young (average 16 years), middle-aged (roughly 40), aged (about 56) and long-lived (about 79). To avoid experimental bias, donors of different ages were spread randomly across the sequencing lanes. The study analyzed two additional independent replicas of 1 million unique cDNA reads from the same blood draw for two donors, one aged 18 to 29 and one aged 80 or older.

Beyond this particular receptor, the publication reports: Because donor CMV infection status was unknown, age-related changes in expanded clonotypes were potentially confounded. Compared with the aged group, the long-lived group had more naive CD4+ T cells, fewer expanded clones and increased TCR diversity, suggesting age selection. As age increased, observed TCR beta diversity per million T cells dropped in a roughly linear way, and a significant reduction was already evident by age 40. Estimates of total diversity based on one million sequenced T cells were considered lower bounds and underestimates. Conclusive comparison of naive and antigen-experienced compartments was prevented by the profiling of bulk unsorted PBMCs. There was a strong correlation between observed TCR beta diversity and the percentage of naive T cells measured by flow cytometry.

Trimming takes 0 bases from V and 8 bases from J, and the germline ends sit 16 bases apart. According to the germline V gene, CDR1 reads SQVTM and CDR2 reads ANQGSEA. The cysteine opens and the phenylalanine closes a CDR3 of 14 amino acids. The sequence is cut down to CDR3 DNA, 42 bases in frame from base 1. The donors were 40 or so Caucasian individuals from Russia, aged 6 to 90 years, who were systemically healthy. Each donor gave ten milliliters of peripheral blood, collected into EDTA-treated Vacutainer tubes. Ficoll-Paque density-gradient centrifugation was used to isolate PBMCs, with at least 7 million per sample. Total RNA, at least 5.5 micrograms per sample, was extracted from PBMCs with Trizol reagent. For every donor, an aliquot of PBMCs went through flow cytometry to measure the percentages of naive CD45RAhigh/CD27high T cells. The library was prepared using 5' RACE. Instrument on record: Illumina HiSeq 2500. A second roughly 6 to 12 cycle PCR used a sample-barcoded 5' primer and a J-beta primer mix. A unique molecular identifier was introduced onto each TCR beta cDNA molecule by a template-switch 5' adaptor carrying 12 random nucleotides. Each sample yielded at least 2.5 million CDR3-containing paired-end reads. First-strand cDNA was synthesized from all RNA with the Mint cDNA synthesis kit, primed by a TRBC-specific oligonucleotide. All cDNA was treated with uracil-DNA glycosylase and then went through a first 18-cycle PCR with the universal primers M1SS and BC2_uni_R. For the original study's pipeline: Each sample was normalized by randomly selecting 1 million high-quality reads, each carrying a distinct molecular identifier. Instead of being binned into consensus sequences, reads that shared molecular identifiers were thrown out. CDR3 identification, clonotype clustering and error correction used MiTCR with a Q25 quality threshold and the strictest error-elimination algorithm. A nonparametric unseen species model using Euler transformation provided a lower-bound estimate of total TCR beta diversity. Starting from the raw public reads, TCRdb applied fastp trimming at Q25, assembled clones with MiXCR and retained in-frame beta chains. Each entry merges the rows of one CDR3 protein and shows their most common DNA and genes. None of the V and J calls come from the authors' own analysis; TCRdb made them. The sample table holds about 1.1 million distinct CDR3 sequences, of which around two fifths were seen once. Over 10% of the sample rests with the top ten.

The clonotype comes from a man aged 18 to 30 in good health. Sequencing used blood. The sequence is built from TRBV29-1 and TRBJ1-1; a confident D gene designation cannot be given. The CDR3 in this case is CSVEDSTRRREAFF. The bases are TGCAGCGTTGAAGACTCGACAAGGAGGAGAGAAGCTTTCTTT.